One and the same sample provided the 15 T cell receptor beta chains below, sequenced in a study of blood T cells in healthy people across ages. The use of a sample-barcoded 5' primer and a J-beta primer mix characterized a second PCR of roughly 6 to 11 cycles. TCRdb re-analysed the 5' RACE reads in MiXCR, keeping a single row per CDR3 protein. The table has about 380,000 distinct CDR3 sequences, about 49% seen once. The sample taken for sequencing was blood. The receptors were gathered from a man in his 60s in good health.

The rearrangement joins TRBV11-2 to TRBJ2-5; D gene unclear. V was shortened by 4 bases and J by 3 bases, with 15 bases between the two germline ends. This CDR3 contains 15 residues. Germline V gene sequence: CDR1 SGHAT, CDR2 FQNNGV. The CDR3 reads CASSSSTASKETQYF. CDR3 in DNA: TGTGCCAGCAGCTCTTCGACGGCCTCTAAAGAGACCCAGTACTTC.

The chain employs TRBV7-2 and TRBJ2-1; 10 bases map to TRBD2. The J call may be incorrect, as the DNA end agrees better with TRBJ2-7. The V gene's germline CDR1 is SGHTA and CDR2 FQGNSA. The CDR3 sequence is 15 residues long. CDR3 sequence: CASSAGLAKNNEQYF. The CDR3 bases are TGTGCCAGCAGCGCGGGACTAGCGAAAAACAATGAGCAGTACTTC.

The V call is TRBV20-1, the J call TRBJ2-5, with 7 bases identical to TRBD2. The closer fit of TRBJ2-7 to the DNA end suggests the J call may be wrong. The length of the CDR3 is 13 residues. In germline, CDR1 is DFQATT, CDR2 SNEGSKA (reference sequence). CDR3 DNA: TGCAGTGCCGAGGGAGGGGATTTCTACGAGCAGTACTTC. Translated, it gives CSAEGGDFYEQYF.

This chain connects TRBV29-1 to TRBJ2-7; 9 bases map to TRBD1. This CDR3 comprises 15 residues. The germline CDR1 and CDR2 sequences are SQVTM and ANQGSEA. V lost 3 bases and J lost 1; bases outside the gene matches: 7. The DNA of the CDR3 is TGCAGCGTTGAGGCGACGGGACAGGGATCCTACGAGCAGTACTTC. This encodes CSVEATGQGSYEQYF.

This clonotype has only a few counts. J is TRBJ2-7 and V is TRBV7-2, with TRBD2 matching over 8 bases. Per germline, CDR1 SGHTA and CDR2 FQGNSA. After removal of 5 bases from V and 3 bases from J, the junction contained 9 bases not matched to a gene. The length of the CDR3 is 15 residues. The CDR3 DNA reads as TGTGCCAGCAGCCCCCGGGAGGGCGCGGTCTACGAGCAGTACTTC. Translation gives CASSPREGAVYEQYF.

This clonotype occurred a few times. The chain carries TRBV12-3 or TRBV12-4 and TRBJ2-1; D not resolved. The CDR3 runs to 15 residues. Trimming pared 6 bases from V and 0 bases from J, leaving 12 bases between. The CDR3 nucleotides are TGTGCCAGCAGCTCCTTGATGAGCTCCTACAATGAGCAGTTCTTC. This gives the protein CASSSLMSSYNEQFF.

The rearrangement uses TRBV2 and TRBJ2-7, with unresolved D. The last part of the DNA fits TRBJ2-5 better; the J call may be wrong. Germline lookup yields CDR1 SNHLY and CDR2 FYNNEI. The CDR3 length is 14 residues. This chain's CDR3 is CASRDGRSQETQYF. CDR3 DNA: TGTGCCAGCAGGGATGGACGTTCCCAAGAGACCCAGTACTTC.

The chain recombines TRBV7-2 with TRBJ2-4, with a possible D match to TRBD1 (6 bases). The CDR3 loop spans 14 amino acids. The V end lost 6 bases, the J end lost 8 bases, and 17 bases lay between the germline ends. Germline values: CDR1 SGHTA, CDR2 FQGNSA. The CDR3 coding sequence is TGTGCCAGCAGGCACCGGGACACGCCTGACATTCAGTACTTC. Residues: CASRHRDTPDIQYF.

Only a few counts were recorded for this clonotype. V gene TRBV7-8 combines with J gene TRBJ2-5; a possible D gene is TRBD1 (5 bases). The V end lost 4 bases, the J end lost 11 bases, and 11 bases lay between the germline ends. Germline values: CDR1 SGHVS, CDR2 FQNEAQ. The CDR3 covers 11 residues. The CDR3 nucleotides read TGTGCCAGCAGCTCTACAGGCTTTCAGTACTTC. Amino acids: CASSSTGFQYF.

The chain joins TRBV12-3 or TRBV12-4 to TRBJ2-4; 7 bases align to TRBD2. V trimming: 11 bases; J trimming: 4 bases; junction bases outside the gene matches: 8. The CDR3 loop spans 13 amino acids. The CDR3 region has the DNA TGTGCCTGCGATAGGCGGGAGAAAAACATTCAGTACTTC. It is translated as CACDRREKNIQYF.

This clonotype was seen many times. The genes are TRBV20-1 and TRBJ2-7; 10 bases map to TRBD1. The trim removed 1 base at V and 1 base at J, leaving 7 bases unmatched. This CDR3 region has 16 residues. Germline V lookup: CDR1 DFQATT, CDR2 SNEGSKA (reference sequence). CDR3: CSARVLGQGQSYEQYF. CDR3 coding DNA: TGCAGTGCTAGAGTGTTGGGACAGGGGCAATCCTACGAGCAGTACTTC.

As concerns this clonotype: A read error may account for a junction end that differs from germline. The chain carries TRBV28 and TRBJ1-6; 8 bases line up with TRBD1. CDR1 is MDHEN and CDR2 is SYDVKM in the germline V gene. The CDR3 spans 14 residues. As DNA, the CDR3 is TGTGCCGGCAGAAAGACAGGGGCGGGGTCACCCCTCCACTTT. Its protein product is CAGRKTGAGSPLHF.

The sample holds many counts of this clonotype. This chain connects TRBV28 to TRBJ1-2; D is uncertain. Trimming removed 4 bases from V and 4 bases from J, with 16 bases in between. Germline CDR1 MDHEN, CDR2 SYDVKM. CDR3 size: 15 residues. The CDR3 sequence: CASSSSMGLSYGYTF. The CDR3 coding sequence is TGTGCCAGCAGTTCTTCCATGGGGTTAAGCTATGGCTACACCTTC.

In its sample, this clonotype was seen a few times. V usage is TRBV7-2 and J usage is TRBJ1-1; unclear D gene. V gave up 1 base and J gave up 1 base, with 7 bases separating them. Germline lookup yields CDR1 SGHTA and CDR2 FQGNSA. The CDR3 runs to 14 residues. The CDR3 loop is CASSLDIRNTEAFF. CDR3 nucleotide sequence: TGTGCCAGCAGCTTAGATATACGGAACACTGAAGCTTTCTTT.

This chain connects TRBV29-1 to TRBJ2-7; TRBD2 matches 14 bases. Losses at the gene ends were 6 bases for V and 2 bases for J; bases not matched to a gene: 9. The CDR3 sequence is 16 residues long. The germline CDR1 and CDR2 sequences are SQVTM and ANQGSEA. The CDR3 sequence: CSVRGGLAGGTYEQYF. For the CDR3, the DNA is TGCAGCGTCCGTGGTGGACTAGCGGGAGGTACCTACGAGCAGTACTTC.